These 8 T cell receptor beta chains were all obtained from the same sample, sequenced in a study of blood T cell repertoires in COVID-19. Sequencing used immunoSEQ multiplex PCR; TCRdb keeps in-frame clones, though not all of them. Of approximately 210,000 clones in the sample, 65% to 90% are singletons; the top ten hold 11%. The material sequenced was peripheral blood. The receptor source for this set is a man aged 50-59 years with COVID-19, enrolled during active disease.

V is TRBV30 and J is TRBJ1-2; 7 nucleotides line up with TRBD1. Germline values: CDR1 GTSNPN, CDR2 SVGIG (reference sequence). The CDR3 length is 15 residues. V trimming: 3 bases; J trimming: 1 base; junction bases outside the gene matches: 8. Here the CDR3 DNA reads TGTGCCTGGAGCGCACAGGGGACGCTTAACTATGGCTACACCTTC. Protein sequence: CAWSAQGTLNYGYTF.

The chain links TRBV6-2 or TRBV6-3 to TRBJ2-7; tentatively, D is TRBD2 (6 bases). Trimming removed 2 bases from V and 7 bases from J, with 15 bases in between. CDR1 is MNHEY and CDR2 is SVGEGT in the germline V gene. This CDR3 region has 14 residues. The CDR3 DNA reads TGTGCCAGCAGTTACGCGGGACCCTTGAGAGAGCAGTACTTC. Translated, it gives CASSYAGPLREQYF.

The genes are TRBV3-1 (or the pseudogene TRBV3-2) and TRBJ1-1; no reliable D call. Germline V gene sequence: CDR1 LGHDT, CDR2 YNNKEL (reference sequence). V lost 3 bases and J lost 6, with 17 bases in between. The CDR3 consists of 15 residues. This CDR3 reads CASSQSAGRPAEAFF. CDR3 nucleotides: TGTGCCAGCAGCCAGTCAGCAGGCCGCCCCGCTGAAGCTTTCTTT.

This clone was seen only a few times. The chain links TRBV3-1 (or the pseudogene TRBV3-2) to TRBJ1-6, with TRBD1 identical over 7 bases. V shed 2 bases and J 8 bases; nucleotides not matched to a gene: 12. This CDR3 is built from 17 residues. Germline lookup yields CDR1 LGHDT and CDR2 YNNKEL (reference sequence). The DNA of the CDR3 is TGTGCCAGCAGCCAACAACCCCCGACAGGGTGGGATTCACCCCTCCACTTT. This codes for CASSQQPPTGWDSPLHF.

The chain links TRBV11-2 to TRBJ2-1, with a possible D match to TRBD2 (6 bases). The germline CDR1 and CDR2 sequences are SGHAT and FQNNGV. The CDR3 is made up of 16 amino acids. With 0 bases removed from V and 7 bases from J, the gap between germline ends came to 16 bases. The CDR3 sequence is CASSLDAAAEGNEQFF. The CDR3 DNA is TGTGCCAGCAGCTTAGACGCGGCCGCGGAGGGTAATGAGCAGTTCTTC.

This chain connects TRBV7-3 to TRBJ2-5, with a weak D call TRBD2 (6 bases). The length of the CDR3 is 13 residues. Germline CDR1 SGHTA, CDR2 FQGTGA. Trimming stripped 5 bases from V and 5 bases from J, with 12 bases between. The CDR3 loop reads CASSPGGGETQYF. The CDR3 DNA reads TGTGCCAGCAGCCCGGGCGGAGGGGAGACCCAGTACTTC.

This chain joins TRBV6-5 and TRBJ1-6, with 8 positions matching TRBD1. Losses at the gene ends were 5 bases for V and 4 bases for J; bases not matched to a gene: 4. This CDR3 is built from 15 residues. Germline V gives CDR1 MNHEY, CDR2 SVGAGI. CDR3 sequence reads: CASSRDRQYNSPLHF. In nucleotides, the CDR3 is TGTGCCAGCAGTCGGGACAGGCAGTATAATTCACCCCTCCACTTT.

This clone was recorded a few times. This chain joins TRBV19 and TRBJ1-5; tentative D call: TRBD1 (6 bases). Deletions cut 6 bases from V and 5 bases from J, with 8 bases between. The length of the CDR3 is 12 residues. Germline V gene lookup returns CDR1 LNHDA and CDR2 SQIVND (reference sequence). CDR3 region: CASRDSYQPQHF. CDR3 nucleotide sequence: TGTGCCAGTAGGGACAGCTATCAGCCCCAGCATTTT.